This TCR beta chain derives from a study of cytomegalovirus exposure and HLA in healthy donors. The primer mix had 60 Vbeta and 13 Jbeta primers. Study processing details: Unique TCR beta chains numbered roughly 84 million in a later analysis, with roughly 11 million shared. The repertoire was sequenced with immunoSEQ multiplex PCR; TCRdb's copy has only in-frame clones and lacks some. Clonal size and the V and J genes are those of that table, whereas D and trimming came from the DNA. The data show 100,000 to 150,000 clones, 70% to 85% seen once. Notes on the study in general: Most CMV-associated TCR beta chains were later found to appear HLA-restricted.

In the case of this clone: The antigen is undetermined.

Looked up from germline, CDR1 is LGHNT and CDR2 is FRNRAP. Trimming at V came to 4 bases and at J to 5 bases, leaving 6 bases not matched to a gene. The CDR3 has 14 amino acids. The chain recombines TRBV12-5 with TRBJ2-3, with 7 bases lining up with TRBD1. The clonotype was recovered from a boy younger than 18 in good health and CMV-seronegative. Sequencing was done on a sample of PBMCs. This CDR3 is CASGSGQVLDTQYF. The DNA for the CDR3 is TGTGCTAGTGGTTCCGGACAGGTTTTAGATACGCAGTATTTT.